The rows below give T cell receptor beta chains drawn from one sample of a study of blood T cell repertoires in COVID-19. Produced via immunoSEQ multiplex PCR; TCRdb's table is partial and in-frame only. The data contain nearly 60,000 clones, around 85% of them singletons. Sequencing was done on a sample of peripheral blood. These receptor sequences come from a man aged 40-49 years with active COVID-19. The CDR3 runs from the conserved cysteine through the conserved F or W.

>TRBJ2-1|15|TRBV11-3
CASSFSTRSYNEQFF
>TRBJ2-7|16|TRBV27
CASSPQRRDISYEQYF
>TRBJ2-5|16|TRBV5-1
CASSVGLAGGSETQYF
>TRBJ2-3|16|TRBV6-1
CASSERSGGGEDTQYF
>TRBJ2-3|17|TRBV5-4
CASSKLGLAGYTDTQYF
>TRBJ2-1|19|TRBV7-3
CASSAKWRLAGGPGNEQFF
>TRBJ2-7|13|TRBV29-1
CSVMTSGSYEQYF
>TRBJ2-1|15|TRBV4-1
CASSRGTSGRNEQFF
>TRBJ2-7|17|TRBV21-1
CASSKALEKGQNYEQYF
>TRBJ1-4|15|TRBV28
CASRGTGGGNEKLFF
>TRBJ2-5|16|TRBV4-2
CASSLGSEGYQETQYF
>TRBJ1-1|16|TRBV5-8
CASRVRFGTVNTEAFF
>TRBJ1-1|16|TRBV7-6
CASSSGRASGRTEAFF
>TRBJ2-7|14|TRBV5-6
CASSLDLSSYEQYF
>TRBJ2-7|17|TRBV28
CASGFMTGGPWAYEQYF
>TRBJ2-1|15|TRBV6-1
CASSEGVGEYNEQFF
>TRBJ2-2|15|TRBV18
CASSPGQANTGELFF
>TRBJ1-2|13|TRBV10-3
CAIGTRSFYGYTF
>TRBJ1-6|13|TRBV15
CATTDRGNSPLHF
>TRBJ2-5|17|TRBV5-6
CASSPGTGGPYQETQYF
>TRBJ2-2|17|TRBV27
CASSLWASGSISGELFF
>TRBJ2-1|19|TRBV18
CASSPGTLSGRGSYNEQFF
>TRBJ1-6|15|TRBV28
CASRSRDRSFSPLHF
>TRBJ2-7|13|TRBV30
CAWSPRLSGEQYF
>TRBJ1-2|14|TRBV2
CASSEASWPRRETF
>TRBJ2-1|17|TRBV7-2
CASSLVGGTGLFNEQFF
>TRBJ1-4|15|TRBV28
CASSPGQADNEKLFF
>TRBJ2-1|16|TRBV28
CASSSLAGGNPNEQFF
>TRBJ2-1|17|TRBV28
CASSYAADRYLYNEQFF
>TRBJ2-5|14|TRBV24-1
CATSSTWDRETQYF
>TRBJ1-1|15|TRBV19
CASSIVGAPNTEAFF
>TRBJ2-3|14|TRBV18
CASSLTGITDTQYF
>TRBJ1-1|14|TRBV10-3
CAIRLGQGVTEAFF
>TRBJ2-3|16|TRBV7-2
CASSLTSQSGTDTQYF
>TRBJ2-7|16|TRBV6-6
CASSYSRGRVEYEQYF
>TRBJ1-5|15|TRBV19
CASISGQGGHQPQHF
>TRBJ1-1|13|TRBV7-3
CASSLNQVTEAFF
>TRBJ2-1|15|TRBV10-3
CAISVRDSLSNEQFF
>TRBJ2-2|16|TRBV14
CASSEFWTANTGELFF
>TRBJ2-3|15|TRBV27
CASSSRTERTDTQYF
>TRBJ2-3|16|TRBV5-6
CASSPDRGLAGVAQYF
>TRBJ1-2|15|TRBV5-4
CASSLAQGRNYGYTF
>TRBJ2-5|16|TRBV27
CASSLFTSGRKETQYF
>TRBJ1-5|12|TRBV28
CASSRGNQPQHF